This T cell receptor (beta chain) was identified during a study of cytomegalovirus exposure and HLA in healthy donors. Overall study: T cells numbering about 180 million yielded around 120 million unique TCR beta sequences in an earlier analysis. Findings of the study overall: One cluster of highly shared sequence variants probably arose as a sequencing artifact.

In germline, CDR1 is MNHNS, CDR2 SASEGT. CDR3 length: 15 residues. Between the trimmed V and J ends, which lost 0 bases and 4 bases, there was a span of 9 bases. Use of 60 Vbeta and 13 Jbeta primers characterized the PCR. TCRdb keeps only in-frame clones here, not all; method: immunoSEQ multiplex PCR. The table shows roughly 120,000 clones, with roughly 80% occurring only once. There are many counts of this clone. The antigen remains unidentified. The clonotype was recovered from a middle-aged woman in good health and CMV-seropositive. Specimen: PBMCs. The V gene is TRBV6-1, the J gene TRBJ2-2; perhaps TRBD2 as D (5 bases). CDR3 in DNA: TGTGCCAGCAGTGAAGCTTGGGAGAGCACCGGGGAGCTGTTTTTT. Translating gives CASSEAWESTGELFF.